This T cell receptor beta chain was profiled in a study of spatial heterogeneity in lung cancer. Study information: Bulk RNA-seq from matched material yielded a T cell module score that correlated strongly with TCR transcript counts in tumor regions. Combinations of a unique TCR and a UMI were tallied in raw reads, and on average each appeared more than ten times.

This CDR3 contains 12 residues. CDR1 DFQATT and CDR2 SNEGSKA come from the germline V gene (reference sequence). After removal of 5 bases from V and 2 bases from J, the junction contained 3 bases not matched to a gene. General study results and limits: Tumoral mutation counts were tracked by counts of expanded intratumoral alpha and beta TCRs.

Sample time point: sample taken at primary tumor resection. The donors were about 72 patients with non-small cell lung cancer that was early-stage and untreated. Unsorted samples of tumor, nontumor lung or frozen PBMC had their whole RNA sequenced. Each CDR3 protein is one row after TCRdb ran MiXCR on the 5' RACE reads. The sample carries about 4,000 distinct CDR3 sequences, about two fifths recorded once. A remark on this clonotype: Its antigen is not identified.

This TCR was recovered from a male donor with early-stage non-small cell lung cancer. The material sequenced was lung tumor tissue, taken at surgery. The chain recombines TRBV20-1 with TRBJ2-7, with TRBD1 matching 7 bases. DNA for the CDR3: TGCAGTGCTGCCGGGACAGCCTACGAGCAGTACTTC. Encoded protein: CSAAGTAYEQYF.